This T cell receptor (beta chain) was sequenced for a study of radiotherapy plus CTLA-4 blockade in lung cancer (dated 2018 in TCRdb). Regarding the complete study: Among the enrolled patients, 18% had an objective response, and 25% to 40% reached disease control. Study-wide findings and limitations: After treatment with radiotherapy and ipilimumab, TCR clones that originated in tumors expanded in peripheral blood. The strongest predictors of response were reported to be early dynamic shifts in blood T cell clones along with a rise in serum interferon-beta following radiation.

There are 16 amino acids in the CDR3, from cysteine to phenylalanine inclusive. CDR3 DNA is the only sequence kept; it has 48 bases, read in frame from the first base. CDR1 and CDR2, per the germline V gene, are MNHNS and SASEGT. V sheds 2 bases and J sheds 0 bases, leaving 11 bases between their ends. This clone has more than one count but fewer than ten. What antigen it recognizes has not been identified. Nothing much larger sits one base from this clone, and base qualities are not available. The study evaluated CTLA-4 blockade (ipilimumab) given together with focal radiation therapy in patients who had chemo-refractory metastatic non-small-cell lung cancer. The library came from the immunoSEQ multiplex PCR assay. This immuneACCESS table, as held by TCRdb, lists in-frame sequences with V and J called but not all clones. Of the missing ones, under half trace to an unresolved V gene in checked studies; the others have no known cause. In all, the sample holds 30,000 to 45,000 clones, and 72% of those were seen once. The ten largest clones take up 9.5% to 13% of the sample.

The rearranged chain carries TRBV6-1 and TRBJ1-3; confidence is insufficient to name the D gene. The clonotype was recovered from a human donor with non-small cell lung cancer who had stable disease on radiotherapy plus ipilimumab. Here the sequenced sample was peripheral blood, taken from a patient treated with radiotherapy plus ipilimumab. The sequenced DNA: TGTGCCAGCAGTGAATTCGGCGGGAGCTCTGGAAACACCATATATTTT. Its protein reads: CASSEFGGSSGNTIYF.